These 2 T cell receptor beta chains were all obtained from the same sample, sequenced in a study of blood T cell repertoires in COVID-19. The assay was immunoSEQ multiplex PCR, and TCRdb's table has in-frame clones only and misses some. The data show under 250,000 clones, around 86% seen once. Material for sequencing was peripheral blood. The receptors derive from a woman aged 60 to 75 who had recovered from COVID-19.

The chain recombines TRBV6-5 with TRBJ1-2; 8 bases match TRBD1. V lost 4 bases to trimming and J lost 8 bases; unmatched junction nucleotides: 9. This CDR3 region has 14 residues. Germline V lookup: CDR1 MNHEY, CDR2 SVGAGI. The CDR3 sequence: CASSFPGQGGGYTF. In DNA form, the CDR3 reads TGTGCCAGCAGTTTCCCAGGACAGGGCGGAGGCTACACCTTC.

The genes are TRBV7-8 and TRBJ2-5, with 12 bases lining up with TRBD2. This CDR3 region has 17 residues. The germline V gene encodes CDR1 SGHVS and CDR2 FQNEAQ. V shed 1 base and J 3 bases; nucleotides not matched to a gene: 6. As DNA, the CDR3 is TGTGCCAGCAGCTTAGGGTTCGCTAGCGGGGGGGAAGAGACCCAGTACTTC. Amino acid sequence: CASSLGFASGGEETQYF.